This T cell receptor (beta chain) comes out of a study of OX40 agonist ivuxolimab in advanced cancers. A note on the overall study: The costimulatory receptor OX40 (CD134) was targeted by ivuxolimab, a fully human IgG2 agonistic monoclonal antibody. Intravenous ivuxolimab was administered to patients every 2 weeks at six dose levels: 0.01, 0.1, 0.3, 1.5, 3 and 10 mg/kg. Of the 50 to 55 patients in dose escalation, some 19 had hepatocellular carcinoma, roughly 15 had melanoma, 9 had renal cell carcinoma and 9 had head and neck cancer. A male proportion of almost 85% and a mean age of approximately 58 years, ranging from about 20 to 79, were recorded for the dose-escalation cohort. Patients were allowed to have had prior anti-PD-1, anti-PD-L1 or anti-CTLA-4 therapy, and roughly 40% of the dose-escalation patients had previously received checkpoint inhibitors. Partial responses were achieved by three dose-escalation patients, of whom one had hepatocellular carcinoma and two had cutaneous melanoma. The purpose of peripheral TCRbeta sequencing was to test whether ivuxolimab changed TCR sequence diversity and led to clonal T-cell expansion. The paper covers the monotherapy dose-escalation part of the phase I ivuxolimab trial, which included N ≈ 52 patients.

CDR1 and CDR2 were assigned from the germline V gene as SGHTA and FQGNSA. Trimming removed 1 base from V and 1 base from J, leaving 7 bases between the germline ends. The CDR3 has 15 amino acids, counting the end cysteine and phenylalanine. Of the read, only the CDR3 DNA is kept; its 45 bases are in frame from base 1. The paper's findings and limits, for the study overall: The antigen specificity of the clonally expanded peripheral T cells was not determined. In the 0.1-3.0 mg/kg groups, partial responders had among the lowest normalized peripheral clonal expansion, particularly in CD8+ T cells. After ivuxolimab, CD8+ T cells had more expanded clones than CD4+ T cells on average. At doses of 0.1 to 3.0 mg/kg, clonal expansion of both CD4+ and CD8+ T cells in blood was seen between baseline and week 6. Low levels of normalized T-cell clonal expansion were also seen in some patients who did not respond.

Genomic DNA was isolated from the sorted cells so that the TCRbeta CDR3 region could be sequenced. The immunoSEQ Assay was used to sequence the TCRbeta CDR3 regions. In its TCRdb copy, this immuneACCESS table keeps in-frame sequences only and misses some clones. Where compared with another copy, unresolved V genes explain less than half of these, and the others have no known cause. The sample has about 100,000 clones on record, approximately 90% of them singletons. The ten largest clones take up 0.79% of the sample. The table lists this clone with many counts. It lacks a known antigen. Base-call qualities are not available, and no considerably larger clone is one nucleotide away. The trial excluded patients who had a history of autoimmune disease or were on systemic immunosuppression. Peripheral blood for TCR sequencing was collected from all dose cohorts at baseline, on cycle 4 day 1, and on cycle 7 day 1. The samples were taken from a phase I, first-in-human, multicenter, open-label dose-escalation trial of ivuxolimab. Adults with locally advanced or metastatic head and neck squamous cell, hepatocellular, melanoma or renal cell carcinoma were enrolled in the trial. Before TCR sequencing, CD4+ T cells and CD8+ T cells from peripheral blood were sorted into separate populations.

This clonotype was sampled from an adult with an advanced solid tumor such as melanoma, head and neck, liver or kidney cancer. The sequenced sample was CD4+ or CD8+ T cells sorted from blood, obtained in a trial of the OX40 agonist ivuxolimab. Recombination joined TRBV7-2 with TRBJ2-2; a tentative D call is TRBD1 (5 bases match). The DNA sequence follows: TGTGCCAGCAGCTTAGATACAGGGAACACCGGGGAGCTGTTTTTT. It specifies CASSLDTGNTGELFF.